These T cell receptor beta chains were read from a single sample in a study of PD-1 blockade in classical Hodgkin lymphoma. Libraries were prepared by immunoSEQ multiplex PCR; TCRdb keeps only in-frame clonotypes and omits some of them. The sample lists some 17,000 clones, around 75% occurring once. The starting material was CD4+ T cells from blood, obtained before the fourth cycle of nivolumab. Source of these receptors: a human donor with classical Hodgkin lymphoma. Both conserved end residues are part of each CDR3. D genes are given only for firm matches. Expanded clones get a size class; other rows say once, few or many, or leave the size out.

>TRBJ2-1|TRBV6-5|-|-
TGTGCCAGCAGTCTCTATAGCGGATACAATGAGCAGTTCTTC
CASSLYSGYNEQFF
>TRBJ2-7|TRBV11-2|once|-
TGTGCCAGCAGCCAGGGACTTGTTGCCTACGAGCAGTACTTC
CASSQGLVAYEQYF
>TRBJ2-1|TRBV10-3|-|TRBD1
TGTGCCAGCACCGGGACAGGGGGTGGATATGAGCAGTTCTTC
CASTGTGGGYEQFF
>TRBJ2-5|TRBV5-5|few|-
TGTGCCAGCAGCCCCACAAGGACACCCCAAGAGACCCAGTACTTC
CASSPTRTPQETQYF
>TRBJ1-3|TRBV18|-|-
TGTGCCAGCTCACCACCGAGCCTCTCTGGAAACACCATATATTTT
CASSPPSLSGNTIYF
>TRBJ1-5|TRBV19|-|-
TGTGCCAGTAGTCGACGGGGCAATCAGCCCCAGCATTTT
CASSRRGNQPQHF
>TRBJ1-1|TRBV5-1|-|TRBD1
TGCGCCAGCTACCTACAGGGGAGTACTGAAGCTTTCTTT
CASYLQGSTEAFF
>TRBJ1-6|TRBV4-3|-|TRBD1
TGCGCCAGCAGCCAAGTTAACAGGGGTAGCTCACCCCTCCACTTT
CASSQVNRGSSPLHF
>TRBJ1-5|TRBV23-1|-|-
TGCGCCAGCAGTCAAAAGGCCCGGGGCCCTAGCAATCAGCCCCAGCATTTT
CASSQKARGPSNQPQHF
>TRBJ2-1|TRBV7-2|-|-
TGTGCCAGCAGCTTAGGCCGGCAGTCCCGCAATGAGCAGTTCTTC
CASSLGRQSRNEQFF
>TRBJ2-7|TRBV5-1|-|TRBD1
TGCGCCAGCCGGGACAGTGGAAACGAGCAGTACTTC
CASRDSGNEQYF
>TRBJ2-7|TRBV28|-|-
TGTGCCAGCAGGTTCCAGGGATCCCTCTCCTACGAGCAGTACTTC
CASRFQGSLSYEQYF
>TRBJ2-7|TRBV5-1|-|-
TGCGCCAGCAGCTCCCGCGGACCATCCTACGAGCAGTACTTC
CASSSRGPSYEQYF
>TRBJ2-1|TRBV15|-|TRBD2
TGTGCCACCAGCAGTCCCCATGTGGCGGGAGAGTCCTACAATGAGCAGTTCTTC
CATSSPHVAGESYNEQFF
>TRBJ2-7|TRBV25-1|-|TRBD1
TGTGCCAGCAGCGACGGACAGGGGGCAGTTTACGAGCAGTACTTC
CASSDGQGAVYEQYF
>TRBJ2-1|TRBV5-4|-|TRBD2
TGTGCCAGCAGCTTGGCTAGCGGGATCTCCTACAATGAGCAGTTCTTC
CASSLASGISYNEQFF
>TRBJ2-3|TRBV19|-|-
TGTGCCAGTAGCCAAACTAGTATCGATACGCAGTATTTT
CASSQTSIDTQYF
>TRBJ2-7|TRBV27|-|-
TGTGCCAGCAGGAGGGGACGATCAAACTACGAGCAGTACTTC
CASRRGRSNYEQYF
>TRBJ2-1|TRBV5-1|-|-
TGCGCCAGCAGCTTGGGGGGGGGCGCAGTAGTCAATGAGCAGTTCTTC
CASSLGGGAVVNEQFF
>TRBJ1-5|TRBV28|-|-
TGTGCCAGCAGTCAGACAGGTAATCAGCCCCAGCATTTT
CASSQTGNQPQHF
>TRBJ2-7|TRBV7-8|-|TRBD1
TGTGCCAGCAGTCGCTACACAGGGGGCTCCTACGAGCAGTACTTC
CASSRYTGGSYEQYF
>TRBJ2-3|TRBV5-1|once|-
TGCGCCAGCAGCTTGGGTGGGGGGAACACAGATACGCAGTATTTT
CASSLGGGNTDTQYF
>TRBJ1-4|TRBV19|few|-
TGTGCCAGTAGTATGGGCCAGGGTGGCGAAAAACTGTTTTTT
CASSMGQGGEKLFF
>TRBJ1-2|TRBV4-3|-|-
TGCGCCAGCAGCCAAGATCGGCGGGGAACTAACTATGGCTACACCTTC
CASSQDRRGTNYGYTF
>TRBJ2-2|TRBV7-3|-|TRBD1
TGTGCCAGCAGCCAACAGGGGGCCGGGGAGCTGTTTTTT
CASSQQGAGELFF
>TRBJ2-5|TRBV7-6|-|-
TGTGCCAGCAGCCGAAACGACGGAAAAGGCGAGACCCAGTACTTC
CASSRNDGKGETQYF
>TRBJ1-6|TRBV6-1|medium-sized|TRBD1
TGTGCCAGCAGTGATGACAGGGGGCATAATTCACCCCTCCACTTT
CASSDDRGHNSPLHF
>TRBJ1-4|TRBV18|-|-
TGTGCCAGCTCACCATTTACCGTTACTAATGAAAAACTGTTTTTT
CASSPFTVTNEKLFF
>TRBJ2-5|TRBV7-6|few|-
TGTGCCAGCAGCCCGGGACCACATATCGAGCAAGAGACCCAGTACTTC
CASSPGPHIEQETQYF
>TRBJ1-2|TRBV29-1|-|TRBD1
TGCAGCGTTCTACAGGGGGCCCGTGGCTACACCTTC
CSVLQGARGYTF
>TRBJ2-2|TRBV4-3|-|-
TGCGCCAGCAGTTTCACAGGGAACACCGGGGAGCTGTTTTTT
CASSFTGNTGELFF
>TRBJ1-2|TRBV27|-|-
TGTGCCAGCAGAGCTCGATCCCAGGGGTACTATGGCTACACCTTC
CASRARSQGYYGYTF
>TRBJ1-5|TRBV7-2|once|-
TGTGCCAGCAGCCGAGAAGGGGGGGCGGGACAGCCCCAGCATTTT
CASSREGGAGQPQHF
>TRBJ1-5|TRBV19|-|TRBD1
TGTGCCACCGTGGACAGGCTGGGCAATCAGCCCCAGCATTTT
CATVDRLGNQPQHF
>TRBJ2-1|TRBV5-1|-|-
TGCGCCAGCAGCATAATAGGTGGGGGCCTCAATGAGCAGTTCTTC
CASSIIGGGLNEQFF
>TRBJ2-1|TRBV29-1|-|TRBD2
TGCAGCGTTGCGACTAGCGGGAAAACCTACAATGAGCAGTTCTTC
CSVATSGKTYNEQFF
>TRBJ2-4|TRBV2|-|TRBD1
TGTGCCAGCAGCAGACAGGGAATAGCCAAAAACATTCAGTACTTC
CASSRQGIAKNIQYF
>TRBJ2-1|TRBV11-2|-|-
TGTGCCAGCAGCTTAAGTCTAGGGGGGGTGGTTGAGCAGTTCTTC
CASSLSLGGVVEQFF
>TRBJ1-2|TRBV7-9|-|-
TGTGCCAGCATCCCCCTCCAGGGATATGGCTACACCTTC
CASIPLQGYGYTF
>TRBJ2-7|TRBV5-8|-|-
TGTGCCAGCAGCTTTTCCAGGGGCCACGAGCAGTACTTC
CASSFSRGHEQYF
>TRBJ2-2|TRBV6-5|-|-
TGTGCCAGCAGGGACCTGTCCGGGGAGCTGTTTTTT
CASRDLSGELFF
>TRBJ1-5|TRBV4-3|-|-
TGCGCCAGCAGCCAAGATTGGGATGGTGTGCCCCAGCATTTT
CASSQDWDGVPQHF
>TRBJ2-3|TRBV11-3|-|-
TGTGCCAGCAGCCCAACAGGGAAAACAGATACGCAGTATTTT
CASSPTGKTDTQYF
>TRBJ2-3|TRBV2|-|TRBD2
TGTGCCAGCAGGGGGACTAGCCCTGCGGATACGCAGTATTTT
CASRGTSPADTQYF
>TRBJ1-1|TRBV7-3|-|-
TGTGCCAGCAGCTTAGGAGCGAACACTGAAGCTTTCTTT
CASSLGANTEAFF
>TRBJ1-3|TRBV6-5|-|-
TGTGCCAGCAGTTCGACCGGAAACACCATATATTTT
CASSSTGNTIYF
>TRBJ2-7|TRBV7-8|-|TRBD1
TGTGCCAGCAGTCCCCGGGACAGGGGTTCCTACGAGCAGTACTTC
CASSPRDRGSYEQYF
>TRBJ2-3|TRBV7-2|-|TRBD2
TGTGCCAGCAGCCCGACAAGCGGGAGTGGCACAGATACGCAGTATTTT
CASSPTSGSGTDTQYF